The T cell receptor (beta chain) under discussion was sequenced for a study of blood T cell repertoires in COVID-19. About the research overall: Whether acute or convalescent, the COVID-19 samples came from the United States, Italy and Spain. T cells, B-cell-depleted T cells, or PBMCs provided the cDNA or gDNA that served as material.

Authors' data handling: The authors estimated nucleated cell counts from reference gene primer amplification. Data came from immunoSEQ multiplex PCR; TCRdb stores just in-frame clones and leaves some out. V and J calls and clone size are copied from that table; D and trimming were computed from the DNA. The sample has about 200,000 clones, around 80% seen once. From germline, CDR1 is KGHSH and CDR2 LQKENI. This CDR3 region has 12 residues. V was trimmed by 3 bases and J by 10 bases, leaving 13 bases between them. The receptor was isolated from a human donor in a cohort sampled during active COVID-19. The sample taken for sequencing was peripheral blood. The chain couples TRBV18 to TRBJ2-7, with D perhaps TRBD2 (5 bases). The CDR3 protein is CASSPGFSAQYF. CDR3 sequence (DNA): TGTGCCAGCTCACCGGGATTTAGCGCCCAGTACTTC.